This is a list of T cell receptor beta chains from one sample in a study of shared clonotypes between healthy human individuals. The protocol was immunoSEQ multiplex PCR, while the TCRdb copy is restricted to in-frame clones and leaves out a portion. The table has around 99,000 clones, almost 70% seen once; the top ten hold about half. The material sequenced was memory CD8+ T cells sorted from blood. The source is a man aged 30 to 39 in good health. Both conserved end residues are part of each CDR3. D genes are given only for firm matches. The size entry is marked missing in some rows and otherwise reads once, few, many or a size class.

v_call	d_call	j_call	clone_size	cdr3_nt	cdr3_aa
TRBV4-1	NA	TRBJ2-7	NA	TGCGCCAGCAGCCAAGAGGCAGGTCCCTACGAGCAGTACTTC	CASSQEAGPYEQYF
TRBV11-2	NA	TRBJ2-7	few	TGTGCCAGCAGCTTAATAAGCGGAACCTACGAGCAGTACTTC	CASSLISGTYEQYF
TRBV5-5	TRBD2	TRBJ2-1	once	TGTGCCAGCAGCACCGGGACTAGCGGGAGTCCGGGGTTCGATGAGCAGTTCTTC	CASSTGTSGSPGFDEQFF
TRBV5-6	NA	TRBJ1-1	NA	TGTGCCAGCAGCTTGCCCGCGGCCCTGAACACTGAAGCTTTCTTT	CASSLPAALNTEAFF
TRBV7-8	NA	TRBJ1-5	NA	TGTGCCAGCAGCTTAGATTCGGGTAGCAATCAGCCCCAGCATTTT	CASSLDSGSNQPQHF
TRBV19	NA	TRBJ1-5	NA	TGTGCCAGTAGTATGGAAGGGGGCAATCAGCCCCAGCATTTT	CASSMEGGNQPQHF
TRBV4-3	TRBD1	TRBJ2-7	NA	TGCGCCAGCAGCCAAGTATACAGGGGGCGTAGGTACGAGCAGTACTTC	CASSQVYRGRRYEQYF
TRBV5-4	TRBD1	TRBJ2-1	NA	TGTGCCAGCAGCTTGGTGGGACAGGGGGCGGGGGAGCAGTTCTTC	CASSLVGQGAGEQFF
TRBV19	TRBD1	TRBJ1-5	many	TGTGCCAGTAGTTCCCGGGGGACAGGGGGCAATCAGCCCCAGCATTTT	CASSSRGTGGNQPQHF
TRBV10-3	NA	TRBJ2-3	NA	TGTGCCATCAGTGAGTCGATTCGGGGTACAGATACGCAGTATTTT	CAISESIRGTDTQYF
TRBV5-4	TRBD1	TRBJ1-2	NA	TGTGCCAGCAGCTTGCAGGACAGGGCGAACTATGGCTACACCTTC	CASSLQDRANYGYTF
TRBV29-1	NA	TRBJ1-1	NA	TGCAGCGTTAATCTCTCCCCGAAGGAGAACACTGAAGCTTTCTTT	CSVNLSPKENTEAFF
TRBV7-9	NA	TRBJ2-5	few	TGTGCCAGCAGCCGCCTGGGGGAGAGGGCGAGCGGAGAGACCCAGTACTTC	CASSRLGERASGETQYF
TRBV18	TRBD2	TRBJ2-7	NA	TGTGCCAGCTCACCAGGAGCGGGAGGTCCTACTGACGAGCAGTACTTC	CASSPGAGGPTDEQYF
TRBV4-2	NA	TRBJ2-3	NA	TGTGCCAGCAGCGAAGAGGTGCCTACAGATACGCAGTATTTT	CASSEEVPTDTQYF
TRBV5-8	NA	TRBJ1-5	NA	TGTGCCAGCAGCGGGGAAGGCAGGGGTCAGCCCCAGCATTTT	CASSGEGRGQPQHF
TRBV19	NA	TRBJ1-3	NA	TGTGCCAGTAGTCCCCGTCCCGAGACGGTCTCTGGAAACACCATATATTTT	CASSPRPETVSGNTIYF
TRBV5-6	NA	TRBJ1-1	NA	TGTGCCAGCAGCTTCGGGGGGAACACTGAAGCTTTCTTT	CASSFGGNTEAFF
TRBV27	NA	TRBJ2-7	few	TGTGCCAGCAGTTTATCGATTGGGGGCGAGCAGTACTTC	CASSLSIGGEQYF
TRBV2	NA	TRBJ2-1	NA	TGTGCCAGCAGTTACAGGAATGAGCAGTTCTTC	CASSYRNEQFF
TRBV4-1	TRBD1	TRBJ2-7	NA	TGCGCCAGCAGCCTCATGACAGGGATCTCCGAGCAGTACTTC	CASSLMTGISEQYF